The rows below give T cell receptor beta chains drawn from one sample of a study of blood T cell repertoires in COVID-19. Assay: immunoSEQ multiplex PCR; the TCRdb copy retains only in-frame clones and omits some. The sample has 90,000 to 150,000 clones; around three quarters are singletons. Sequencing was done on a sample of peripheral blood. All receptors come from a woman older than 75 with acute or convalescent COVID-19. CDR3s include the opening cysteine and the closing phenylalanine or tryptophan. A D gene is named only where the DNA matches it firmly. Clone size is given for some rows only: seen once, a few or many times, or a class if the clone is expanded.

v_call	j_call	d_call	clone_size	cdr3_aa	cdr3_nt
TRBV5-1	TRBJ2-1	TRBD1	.	CASSLVPGQGYEQFF	TGCGCCAGCAGCTTGGTACCGGGACAGGGATATGAGCAGTTCTTC
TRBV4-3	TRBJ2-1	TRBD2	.	CASSQDLVGTSGPSSYNEQFF	TGCGCCAGCAGCCAAGATCTTGTCGGGACTAGCGGGCCAAGCTCCTACAATGAGCAGTTCTTC
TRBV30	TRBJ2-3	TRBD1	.	CACPRTGASTDTQYF	TGTGCCTGCCCCCGGACAGGGGCTAGCACAGATACGCAGTATTTT
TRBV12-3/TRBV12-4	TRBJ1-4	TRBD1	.	CASSPGTGLKLFF	TGTGCCAGCAGTCCAGGGACAGGTCTTAAACTGTTTTTT
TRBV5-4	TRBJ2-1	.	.	CASSLWANEQFF	TGTGCCAGCAGCTTGTGGGCTAATGAGCAGTTCTTC
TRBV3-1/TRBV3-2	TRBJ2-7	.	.	CASSYRQSYEQYF	TGTGCCAGCAGCTACCGACAGTCCTACGAGCAGTACTTC
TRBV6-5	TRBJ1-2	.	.	CASSYSIQGHKGYTF	TGTGCCAGCAGTTACTCGATTCAGGGTCACAAGGGCTACACCTTC
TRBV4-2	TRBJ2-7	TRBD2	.	CASSASGTYEQYF	TGTGCCAGCAGCGCTAGCGGGACCTACGAGCAGTACTTC
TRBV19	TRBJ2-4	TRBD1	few	CASSVRGLNIQYF	TGTGCCAGTAGCGTCAGGGGGCTGAACATTCAGTACTTC
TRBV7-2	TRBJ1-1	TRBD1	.	CASSYRGGNTEAFF	TGTGCCAGCAGCTACAGGGGGGGGAACACTGAAGCTTTCTTT
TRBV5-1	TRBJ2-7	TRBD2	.	CASGVAGGDFDEQYF	TGCGCCAGCGGAGTAGCGGGAGGGGATTTCGACGAGCAGTACTTC
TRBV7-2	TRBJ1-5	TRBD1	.	CASSSQQGADQPQHF	TGTGCCAGCAGCTCCCAACAGGGGGCGGATCAGCCCCAGCATTTT
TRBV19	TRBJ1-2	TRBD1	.	CATLPSRDSRLLGYGYTF	TGTGCCACCTTACCTTCCCGGGACAGTAGACTCCTCGGCTATGGCTACACCTTC
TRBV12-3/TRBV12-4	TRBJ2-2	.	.	CASSTGPGELFF	TGTGCCAGCTCCACTGGGCCCGGGGAGCTGTTTTTT
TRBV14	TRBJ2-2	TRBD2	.	CASRGLAGPRGELFF	TGTGCCAGCAGAGGACTAGCGGGGCCACGGGGGGAGCTGTTTTTT
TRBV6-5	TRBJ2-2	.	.	CASSYRGNTGELFF	TGTGCCAGCAGTTACAGGGGAAACACCGGGGAGCTGTTTTTT
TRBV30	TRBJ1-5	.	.	CAWSSFGTQDQPQHF	TGTGCCTGGAGTAGTTTTGGGACACAAGATCAGCCCCAGCATTTT
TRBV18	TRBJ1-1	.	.	CASSPRQMNTEAFF	TGTGCCAGCTCACCACGACAAATGAACACTGAAGCTTTCTTT
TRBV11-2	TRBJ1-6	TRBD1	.	CASSLGGTGDSPLHF	TGTGCCAGCAGCTTAGGGGGGACAGGGGATTCACCCCTCCACTTT
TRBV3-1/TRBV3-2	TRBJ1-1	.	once	CASSQLTGNTEAFF	TGTGCCAGCAGCCAATTAACAGGGAACACTGAAGCTTTCTTT
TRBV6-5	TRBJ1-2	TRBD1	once	CATRQGVRGYTF	TGTGCCACCAGACAGGGCGTGCGGGGCTACACCTTC
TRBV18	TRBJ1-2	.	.	CASSASGDNYGYTF	TGTGCCAGCTCAGCCTCAGGGGACAACTATGGCTACACCTTC
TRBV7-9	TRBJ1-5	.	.	CASSLAGASQPQHF	TGTGCCAGCAGCTTAGCAGGGGCCAGCCAGCCCCAGCATTTT
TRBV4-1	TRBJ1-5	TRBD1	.	CASSRPGQNQPQHF	TGCGCCAGCAGCAGACCGGGACAGAATCAGCCCCAGCATTTT
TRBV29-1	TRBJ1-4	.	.	CSVGGGGEKLFF	TGCAGCGTTGGTGGGGGAGGGGAAAAACTGTTTTTT
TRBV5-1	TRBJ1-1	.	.	CASSLFPGLTNTEAFF	TGCGCCAGCAGCTTGTTTCCCGGACTCACGAACACTGAAGCTTTCTTT
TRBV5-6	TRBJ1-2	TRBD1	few	CASSFGTGAWGDYGYTF	TGTGCCAGCAGCTTCGGGACAGGCGCTTGGGGGGACTATGGCTACACCTTC
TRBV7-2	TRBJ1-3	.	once	CASTLGGDAGNTIYF	TGTGCCAGCACCTTAGGGGGAGACGCTGGAAACACCATATATTTT
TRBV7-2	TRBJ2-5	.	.	CASSSPPGQETQYF	TGTGCCAGCAGCTCCCCACCGGGGCAAGAGACCCAGTACTTC
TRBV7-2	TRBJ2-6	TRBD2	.	CASSLVGGGSSGANVLTF	TGTGCCAGCAGCTTAGTGGGGGGAGGGAGCTCTGGGGCCAACGTCCTGACTTTC
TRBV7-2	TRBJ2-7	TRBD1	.	CASSPRQGASYEQYF	TGTGCCAGCAGCCCCCGACAGGGGGCCTCCTACGAGCAGTACTTC
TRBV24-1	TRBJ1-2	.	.	CATSDPTDYGYTF	TGTGCCACCAGTGATCCCACAGACTATGGCTACACCTTC
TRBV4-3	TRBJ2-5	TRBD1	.	CASSQVLGQETQYF	TGCGCCAGCAGCCAAGTACTGGGACAGGAGACCCAGTACTTC
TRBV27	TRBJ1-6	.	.	CASSLSVGSSYNSPLHF	TGTGCCAGCAGTTTATCGGTGGGGAGCTCCTATAATTCACCCCTCCACTTT
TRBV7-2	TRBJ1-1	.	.	CASSLQGNTEAFF	TGTGCCAGCAGCTTACAGGGGAACACTGAAGCTTTCTTT
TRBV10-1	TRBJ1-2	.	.	CASSPGLNYGYTF	TGCGCCAGCAGTCCAGGACTGAACTATGGCTACACCTTC
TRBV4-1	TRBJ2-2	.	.	CASSQGARGTGELFF	TGCGCCAGCAGCCAAGGAGCCAGGGGAACCGGGGAGCTGTTTTTT
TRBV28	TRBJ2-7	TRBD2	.	CASINPQGTSGSSYEQYF	TGTGCCAGCATTAACCCTCAGGGGACTAGCGGGAGCTCCTACGAGCAGTACTTC
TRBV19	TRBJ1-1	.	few	CASSIARGAGSTEAFF	TGTGCCAGTAGTATAGCTAGGGGCGCCGGGAGCACTGAAGCTTTCTTT
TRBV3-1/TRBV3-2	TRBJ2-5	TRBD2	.	CASSQSGQRGFQETQYF	TGTGCCAGCAGCCAAAGCGGCCAGCGGGGATTCCAAGAGACCCAGTACTTC